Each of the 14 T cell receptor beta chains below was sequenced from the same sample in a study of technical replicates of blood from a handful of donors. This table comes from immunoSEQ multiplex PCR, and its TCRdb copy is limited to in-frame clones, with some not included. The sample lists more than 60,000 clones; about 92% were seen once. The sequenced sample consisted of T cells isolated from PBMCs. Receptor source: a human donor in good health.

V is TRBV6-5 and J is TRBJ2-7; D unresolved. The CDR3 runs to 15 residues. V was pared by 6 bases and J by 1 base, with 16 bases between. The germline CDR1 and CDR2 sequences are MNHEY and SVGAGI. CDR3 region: CASSPPLAGSYEQYF. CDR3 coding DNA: TGTGCCAGCAGCCCCCCCCTGGCAGGATCCTACGAGCAGTACTTC.

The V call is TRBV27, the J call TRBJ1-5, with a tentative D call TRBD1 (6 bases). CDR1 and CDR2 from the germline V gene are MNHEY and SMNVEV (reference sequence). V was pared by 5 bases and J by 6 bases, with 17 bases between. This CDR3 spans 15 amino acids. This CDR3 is CASSITPLTGQPQHF. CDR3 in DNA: TGTGCCAGCAGTATTACTCCTTTGACAGGTCAGCCCCAGCATTTT.

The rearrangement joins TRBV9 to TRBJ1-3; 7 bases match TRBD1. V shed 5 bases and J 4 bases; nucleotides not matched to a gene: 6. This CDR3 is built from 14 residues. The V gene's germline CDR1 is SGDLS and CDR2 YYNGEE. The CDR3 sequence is CASRDGTAGNTIYF. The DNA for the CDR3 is TGTGCCAGCAGAGATGGGACAGCAGGAAACACCATATATTTT.

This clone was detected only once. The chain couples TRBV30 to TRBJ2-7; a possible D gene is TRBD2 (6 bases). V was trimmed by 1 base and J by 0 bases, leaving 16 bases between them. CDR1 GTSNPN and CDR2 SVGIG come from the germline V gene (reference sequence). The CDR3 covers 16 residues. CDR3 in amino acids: CAWSGTGLPSSYEQYF. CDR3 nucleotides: TGTGCCTGGAGTGGCACGGGACTCCCGAGCTCCTACGAGCAGTACTTC.

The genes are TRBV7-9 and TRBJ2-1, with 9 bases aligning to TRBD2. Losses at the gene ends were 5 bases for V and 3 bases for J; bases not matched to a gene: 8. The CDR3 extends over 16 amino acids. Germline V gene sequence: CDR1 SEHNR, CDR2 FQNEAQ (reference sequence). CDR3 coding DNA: TGTGCCAGCAGCCCCGGGACTAGCCTAATCTACAATGAGCAGTTCTTC. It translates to CASSPGTSLIYNEQFF.

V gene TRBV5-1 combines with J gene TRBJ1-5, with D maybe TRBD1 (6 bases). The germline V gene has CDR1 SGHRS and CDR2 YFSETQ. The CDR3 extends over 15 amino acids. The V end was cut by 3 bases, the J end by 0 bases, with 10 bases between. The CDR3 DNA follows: TGCGCCAGCAGCTCACAGGGAGATAGCAATCAGCCCCAGCATTTT. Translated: CASSSQGDSNQPQHF.

CDR3 in amino acids: CASSLGLAGEETQYF. In DNA form, the CDR3 reads TGTGCCAGCAGCTTGGGACTAGCGGGAGAAGAGACCCAGTACTTC. The gene calls are TRBV5-8 and TRBJ2-5; 12 bases are shared with TRBD2. The CDR3 is 15 amino acids. The trim removed 0 bases at V and 3 bases at J, leaving 0 bases unmatched. Germline lookup yields CDR1 SGHTS and CDR2 YDEGEE.

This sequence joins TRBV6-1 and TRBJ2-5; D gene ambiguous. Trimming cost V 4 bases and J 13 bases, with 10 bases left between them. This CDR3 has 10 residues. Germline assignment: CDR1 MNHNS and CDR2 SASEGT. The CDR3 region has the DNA TGTGCCAGCAGTGGACCGACGGGGTACTTC. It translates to CASSGPTGYF.

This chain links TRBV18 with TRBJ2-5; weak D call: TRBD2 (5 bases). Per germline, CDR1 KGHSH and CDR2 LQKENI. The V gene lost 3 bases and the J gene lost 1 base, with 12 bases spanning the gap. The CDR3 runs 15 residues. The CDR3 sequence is CASSPPGVPQETQYF. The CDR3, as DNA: TGTGCCAGCTCACCGCCCGGGGTACCCCAAGAGACCCAGTACTTC.

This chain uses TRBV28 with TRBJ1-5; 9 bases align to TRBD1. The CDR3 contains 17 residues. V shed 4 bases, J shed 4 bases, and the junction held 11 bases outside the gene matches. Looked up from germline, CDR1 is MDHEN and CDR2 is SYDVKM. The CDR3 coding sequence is TGTGCCAGCAGTTCCCCCAAGACAGGGGGAGCGAATCAGCCCCAGCATTTT. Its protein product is CASSSPKTGGANQPQHF.

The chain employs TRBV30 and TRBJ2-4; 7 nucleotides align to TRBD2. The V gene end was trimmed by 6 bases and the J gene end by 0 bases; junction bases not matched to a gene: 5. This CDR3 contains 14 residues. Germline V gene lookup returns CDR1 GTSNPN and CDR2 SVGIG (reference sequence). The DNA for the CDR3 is TGTGCCTGTTCTAGCGGTCTAGCCAAAAACATTCAGTACTTC. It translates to CACSSGLAKNIQYF.

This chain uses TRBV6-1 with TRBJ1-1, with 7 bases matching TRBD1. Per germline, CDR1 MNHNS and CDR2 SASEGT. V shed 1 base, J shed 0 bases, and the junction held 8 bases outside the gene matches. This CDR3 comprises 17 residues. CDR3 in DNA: TGTGCCAGCAGTGAAGACGCAGGGACAGTCATGAACACTGAAGCTTTCTTT. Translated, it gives CASSEDAGTVMNTEAFF.

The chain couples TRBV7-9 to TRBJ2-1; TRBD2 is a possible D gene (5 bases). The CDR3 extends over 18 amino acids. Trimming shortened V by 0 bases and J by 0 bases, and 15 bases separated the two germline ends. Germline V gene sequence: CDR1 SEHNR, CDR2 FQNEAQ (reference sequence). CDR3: CASSLASSGQSSYNEQFF. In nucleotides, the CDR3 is TGTGCCAGCAGCTTAGCTTCGAGCGGCCAGAGCTCCTACAATGAGCAGTTCTTC.

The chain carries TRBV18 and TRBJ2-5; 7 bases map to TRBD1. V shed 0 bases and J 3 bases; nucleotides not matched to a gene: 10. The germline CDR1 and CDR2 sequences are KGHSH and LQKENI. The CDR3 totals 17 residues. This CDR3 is CASSPPGTDLSKETQYF. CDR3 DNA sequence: TGTGCCAGCTCACCACCCGGGACAGACTTGTCCAAAGAGACCCAGTACTTC.